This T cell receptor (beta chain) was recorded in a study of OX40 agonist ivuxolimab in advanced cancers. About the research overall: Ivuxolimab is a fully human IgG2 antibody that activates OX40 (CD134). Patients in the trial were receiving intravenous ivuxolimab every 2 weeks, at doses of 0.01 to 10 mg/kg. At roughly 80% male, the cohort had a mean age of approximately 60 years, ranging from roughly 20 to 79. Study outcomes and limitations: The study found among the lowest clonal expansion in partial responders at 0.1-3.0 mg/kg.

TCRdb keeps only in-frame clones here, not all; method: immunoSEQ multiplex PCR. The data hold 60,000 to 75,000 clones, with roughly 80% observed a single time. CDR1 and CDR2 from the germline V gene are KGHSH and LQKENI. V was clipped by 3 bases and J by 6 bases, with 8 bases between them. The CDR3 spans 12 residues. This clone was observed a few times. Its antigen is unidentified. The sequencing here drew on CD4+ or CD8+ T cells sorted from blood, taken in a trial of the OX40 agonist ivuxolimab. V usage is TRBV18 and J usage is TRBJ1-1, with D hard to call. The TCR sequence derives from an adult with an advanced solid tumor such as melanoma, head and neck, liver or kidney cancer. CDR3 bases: TGTGCCAGCTCACCCCCAAGGGCTGAAGCTTTCTTT. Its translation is CASSPPRAEAFF. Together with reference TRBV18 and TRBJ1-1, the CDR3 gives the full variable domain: NAGVMQNPRHLVRRRGQEARLRCSPMKGHSHVYWYRQLPEEGLKFMVYLQKENIIDESGMPKERFSAEFPKEGPSILRIQQVVRGDSAAYFCASSPPRAEAFFGQGTRLTVV.